The source of this TCR beta chain is a study of identical twins. General study findings and limits: Alpha sequences that were out-of-frame and twin-shared showed an excess of low generation probability.

The table lists this clonotype with a count of one. What it binds is unknown. The germline CDR1 and CDR2 sequences are LNHDA and SQIVND (reference sequence). This CDR3 has 15 residues. TCRdb ran MiXCR on the 5' RACE reads and lists one entry per CDR3 protein. The table has 1.5 million to 2 million distinct CDR3 sequences, 32% seen once. The sequenced material came from cord blood. V usage is TRBV19 and J usage is TRBJ2-4; 8 bases align to TRBD1. The DNA end favors TRBJ2-7, so the J call may be wrong. This receptor was identified in a newborn girl in good health. DNA of the CDR3: TGTGCCAGTAGTTCCTACGGACAGGGTCCTTACGAGCAGTACTTC. As protein: CASSSYGQGPYEQYF.